The rows below give T cell receptor beta chains drawn from one sample of a study of blood T cell repertoires in COVID-19. Only in-frame clones appear in the TCRdb table, and some are missing; sequencing was by immunoSEQ multiplex PCR. The sample has 250,000 or so clones, approximately 88% seen once. Sequenced sample: PBMCs or T cells enriched from blood (not recorded which). These receptors originate from a woman in her 40s who had been exposed to COVID-19. CDR3s include the opening cysteine and the closing phenylalanine or tryptophan. D genes are given only for firm matches. Clone size appears in some rows only: once, few, many, or a class for an expanded clone.

j_gene | abundance | d_gene | v_gene | CDR3nt | CDR3aa
TRBJ1-1 | . | . | TRBV6-2/TRBV6-3 | TGTGCCAGCAGTCGTCCAGGGGCGCAGGCCCCGAACACTGAAGCTTTCTTT | CASSRPGAQAPNTEAFF
TRBJ2-2 | . | . | TRBV24-1 | TGTGCCACCAGTGTGAGCGGGACCGGGGAGCTGTTTTTT | CATSVSGTGELFF
TRBJ1-2 | once | . | TRBV3-1/TRBV3-2 | TGTGCCAGCAGCCAAGTGGGGGGCTATGGCTACACCTTC | CASSQVGGYGYTF
TRBJ1-3 | . | . | TRBV19 | TGTGCCAGTAGTATCCGTCCTGGAAACACCATATATTTT | CASSIRPGNTIYF
TRBJ1-2 | . | TRBD1 | TRBV6-5 | TGTGCCAGCAGCAACCGGGACAGGGGGCTAGGCTACACCTTC | CASSNRDRGLGYTF
TRBJ1-4 | . | . | TRBV5-8 | TGTGCCAGCAGCTTGGCTACGGGGGAAAAACTGTTTTTT | CASSLATGEKLFF
TRBJ1-1 | . | TRBD1 | TRBV7-8 | TGTGCCAGCAGCTTAGCTGGGACAGGGATAGTTTCCCCTGAAGCTTTCTTT | CASSLAGTGIVSPEAFF
TRBJ2-3 | once | TRBD2 | TRBV6-5 | TGTGCCAGCAGAACTAGCGGGGGGGCCAGGGATACGCAGTATTTT | CASRTSGGARDTQYF
TRBJ2-4 | few | TRBD2 | TRBV19 | TGTGCCAGTAGCCCGACTAGCGGGTCTAGCGAAAACATTCAGTACTTC | CASSPTSGSSENIQYF
TRBJ2-2 | . | TRBD2 | TRBV7-6 | TGTGCCAGCAGCTTAAACGGGGGGGCGTTCACCGGGGAGCTGTTTTTT | CASSLNGGAFTGELFF
TRBJ1-2 | . | . | TRBV9 | TGTGCCAGCAGCAAGACAGGATCCTACTATGGCTACACCTTC | CASSKTGSYYGYTF
TRBJ2-1 | . | . | TRBV3-1/TRBV3-2 | TGTGCCAGCAGCCAAGTGAACAGGATTGGGGAGCAGTTCTTC | CASSQVNRIGEQFF
TRBJ1-1 | . | TRBD1 | TRBV7-9 | TGTGCCAGCAGCTCGGGACAGGGGGCTGGCACTGAAGCTTTCTTT | CASSSGQGAGTEAFF
TRBJ1-5 | . | . | TRBV5-6 | TGTGCCAGCAGCTTATATGGTAACAGGGGCAATCAGCCCCAGCATTTT | CASSLYGNRGNQPQHF
TRBJ2-1 | . | . | TRBV28 | TGTGCCAGCAGTTTGGGACTCTCCTACAATGAGCAGTTCTTC | CASSLGLSYNEQFF
TRBJ2-3 | . | TRBD2 | TRBV7-9 | TGTGCCAGCAGTCGCCGAGGGACTAGCGGCACAGATACGCAGTATTTT | CASSRRGTSGTDTQYF
TRBJ1-1 | . | . | TRBV19 | TGTGCCTGTGGCCCGTTACAGGGGAACACTGAAGCTTTCTTT | CACGPLQGNTEAFF
TRBJ1-1 | . | . | TRBV4-2 | TGTGCCAGCAGCCAAGTATCAGGCCTGAACACTGAAGCTTTCTTT | CASSQVSGLNTEAFF
TRBJ1-2 | . | TRBD1 | TRBV7-9 | TGTGCCAGCAGCCGATACAGGGGAGGCTACACCTTC | CASSRYRGGYTF
TRBJ1-1 | . | TRBD1 | TRBV4-2 | TGTGCCAGCAGCCAAGATACGGAGGTGACAGGGATGACTTTCTTT | CASSQDTEVTGMTFF
TRBJ2-2 | . | . | TRBV19 | TGTGCCAGTAGCCTAGTCGGAGTCGCCGGGGAGCTGTTTTTT | CASSLVGVAGELFF
TRBJ1-1 | . | TRBD1 | TRBV18 | TGTGCCAGCTCACGGGGACAGACGAACACTGAAGCTTTCTTT | CASSRGQTNTEAFF
TRBJ2-1 | few | . | TRBV19 | TGTGCCAGTAGGAATGGACAAAACAATGAGCAGTTCTTC | CASRNGQNNEQFF
TRBJ1-4 | . | TRBD1 | TRBV30 | TGTGCCTGGAGTGTGAGACAGGGCGGTGAAAAACTGTTTTTT | CAWSVRQGGEKLFF
TRBJ1-4 | . | . | TRBV7-6 | TGTGCCAGCGGCTCGGCGGGTCTTAATGAAAAACTGTTTTTT | CASGSAGLNEKLFF
TRBJ1-4 | . | TRBD1 | TRBV9 | TGTGCCAGCAGCGTGGGGACAGGTAATGAAAAACTGTTTTTT | CASSVGTGNEKLFF
TRBJ1-5 | . | . | TRBV5-6 | TGTGCCAGCAGCTTAGGGGTGGGTCAGCCCCAGCATTTT | CASSLGVGQPQHF
TRBJ2-2 | . | . | TRBV7-9 | TGTGCCAGCAGCTCGCAGACAGCGTACACCGGGGAGCTGTTTTTT | CASSSQTAYTGELFF
TRBJ2-1 | . | TRBD2 | TRBV3-1/TRBV3-2 | TGTGCCAGCAGCCAAGTTATCCTAGCGGAGACCTACAATGAGCAGTTCTTC | CASSQVILAETYNEQFF
TRBJ2-3 | . | TRBD2 | TRBV4-2 | TGTGCCAGCAGCCCCCTGACTAGCGGCCACACAGATACGCAGTATTTT | CASSPLTSGHTDTQYF
TRBJ1-6 | . | . | TRBV3-1/TRBV3-2 | TGTGCCAGCCGGCGCCTCATGGACAGCCGGTCGAATAATTCACCCCTCCACTTT | CASRRLMDSRSNNSPLHF
TRBJ1-1 | . | . | TRBV19 | TGTGCCAGTATCCTTCGTGCAGGGAACACTGAAGCTTTCTTT | CASILRAGNTEAFF
TRBJ2-1 | . | TRBD1 | TRBV6-5 | TGTGCCAGCAGTTACCTCCGCGGACAGGGGTGGGATGAGCAGTTCTTC | CASSYLRGQGWDEQFF
TRBJ1-4 | . | TRBD1 | TRBV14 | TGTGCCAGCAGTCGACAGGGCGTCCGGTATGAAAAACTGTTTTTT | CASSRQGVRYEKLFF
TRBJ2-7 | . | TRBD2 | TRBV10-3 | TGTGCCATCAGTGAGTCGGCGGGGGTTACCTACGAGCAGTACTTC | CAISESAGVTYEQYF
TRBJ1-2 | . | TRBD1 | TRBV7-3 | TGTGCCAGCAGTGGAGGGGGCCGTGGCTACACCTTC | CASSGGGRGYTF
TRBJ2-2 | . | . | TRBV6-5 | TGTGCCAGCGTCCGTAGTCCGGGCACCGGGGAGCTGTTTTTT | CASVRSPGTGELFF
TRBJ2-2 | . | TRBD1 | TRBV19 | TGTGCCAGTAAGACAGGGGACACCGGGGAGCTGTTTTTT | CASKTGDTGELFF
TRBJ2-4 | few | TRBD1 | TRBV7-2 | TGTGCCAGCAGCTTATACGACAGGGAAATTCAGTACTTC | CASSLYDREIQYF
TRBJ2-7 | once | TRBD1 | TRBV18 | TGTGCCAGCTCACCATGGACAGGGGTCGAGCAGTACTTC | CASSPWTGVEQYF
TRBJ1-2 | . | . | TRBV6-5 | TGTGCCAGCAGTTACGATAGCTATGGCTACACCTTC | CASSYDSYGYTF
TRBJ2-1 | few | . | TRBV18 | TGTGCCAGCTCACCACTGATTCTGGAGAGCTACAATGAGCAGTTCTTC | CASSPLILESYNEQFF
TRBJ1-2 | . | TRBD1 | TRBV10-3 | TGTGCCATCAGCGAGGACAGGGACGGTCGCGGCTACACCTTC | CAISEDRDGRGYTF
TRBJ2-3 | . | . | TRBV11-3 | TGTGCCAGCAGCCCAAGGGGGACCACAGATACGCAGTATTTT | CASSPRGTTDTQYF